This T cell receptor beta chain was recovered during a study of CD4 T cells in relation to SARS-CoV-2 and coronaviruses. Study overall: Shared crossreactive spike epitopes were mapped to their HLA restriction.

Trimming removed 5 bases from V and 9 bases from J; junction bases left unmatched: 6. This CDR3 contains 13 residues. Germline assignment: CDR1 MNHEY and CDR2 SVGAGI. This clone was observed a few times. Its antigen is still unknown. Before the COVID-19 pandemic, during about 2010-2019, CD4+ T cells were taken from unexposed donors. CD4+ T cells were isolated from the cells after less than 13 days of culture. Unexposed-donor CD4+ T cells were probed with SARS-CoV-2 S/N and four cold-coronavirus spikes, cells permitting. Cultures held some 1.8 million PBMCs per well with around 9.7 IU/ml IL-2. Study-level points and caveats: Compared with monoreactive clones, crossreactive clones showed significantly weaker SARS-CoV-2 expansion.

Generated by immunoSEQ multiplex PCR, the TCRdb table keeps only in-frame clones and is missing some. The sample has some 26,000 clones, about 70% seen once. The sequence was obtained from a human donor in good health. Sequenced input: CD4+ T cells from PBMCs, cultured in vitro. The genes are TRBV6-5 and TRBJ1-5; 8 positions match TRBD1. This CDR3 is CASSQQGGVPQHF. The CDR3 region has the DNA TGTGCCAGCAGTCAACAGGGGGGGGTGCCCCAGCATTTT.